This is a list of T cell receptor beta chains from one sample in a study of blood T cell repertoires in COVID-19. This table comes from immunoSEQ multiplex PCR, and its TCRdb copy is limited to in-frame clones, with some not included. This sample has fewer than 70,000 clones, with over 70% found just once. The source material was peripheral blood. These receptors all stem from a human donor in a cohort sampled during active COVID-19. Each CDR3 is given with its conserved first and last residue. A D gene is named only where the DNA matches it firmly. Rows give clone size only sometimes, using once, few, many, or a class for an expanded clone.

cdr3_nt	cdr3_aa	j_call	v_call	d_call	clone_size
TGTGCCAGCAGTGTACAGGGATTCTCCTACGAGCAGTACTTC	CASSVQGFSYEQYF	TRBJ2-7	TRBV27	-	once
TGTGCCAGCAGCCCCGGGACTAGATCCCCGTGGTTGTTCTTC	CASSPGTRSPWLFF	TRBJ2-1	TRBV7-3	TRBD2	-
TGTGCCAGCAGCCAAGTCGCCAGCGGGCGCCAAGAGACCCAGTACTTC	CASSQVASGRQETQYF	TRBJ2-5	TRBV4-2	-	-
TGTGCCAGCAGTGACTTTTACAATGAGCAGTTCTTC	CASSDFYNEQFF	TRBJ2-1	TRBV2	-	-
TGTGCCACCAGTGGGGAGGTCGACGGCACAGATACGCAGTATTTT	CATSGEVDGTDTQYF	TRBJ2-3	TRBV24-1	-	-
TGTGCCAGCACCCCGGGAGGGCCCCTAGATACGCAGTATTTT	CASTPGGPLDTQYF	TRBJ2-3	TRBV6-5	TRBD2	-
TGCGCCAGCAGCCTCCGACTAGCGGGGGGCAATGAGCAGTTCTTC	CASSLRLAGGNEQFF	TRBJ2-1	TRBV4-1	TRBD2	-
TGTGCCAGCAGCGAAGGGGTGGGGAACACTGAAGCTTTCTTT	CASSEGVGNTEAFF	TRBJ1-1	TRBV9	-	-
TGTGCCAGCAGCTTGGAGGCAGGGGAGACCCAGTACTTC	CASSLEAGETQYF	TRBJ2-5	TRBV5-6	-	-
TGTGCCAGCAGTACGATCTTGACAGGGGGATTTGATGGCTACACCTTC	CASSTILTGGFDGYTF	TRBJ1-2	TRBV27	TRBD1	-
TGTGCCAGCAGCCCCGGGACTGTTTCTGGGGCCAACGTCCTGACTTTC	CASSPGTVSGANVLTF	TRBJ2-6	TRBV7-9	-	-
TGTGCCAGCAGTTCCAACCGGGACACCAAAGGGAATGAGCAGTTCTTC	CASSSNRDTKGNEQFF	TRBJ2-1	TRBV7-2	-	once
TGTGCCAGCAGCCAAGGCCCTCAGGGAAATCAGCCCCAGCATTTT	CASSQGPQGNQPQHF	TRBJ1-5	TRBV3-1/TRBV3-2	-	-
TGTGCCAGCAGCTTAATTAGGGCGGGCGGAGAGACCCAGTACTTC	CASSLIRAGGETQYF	TRBJ2-5	TRBV7-9	-	-
TGTGCCAGTAGTATGTGGACAGGAGAGACCCAGTACTTC	CASSMWTGETQYF	TRBJ2-5	TRBV19	TRBD1	-
TGCGCCAGCCGAGAACCCACCGGGGAGCTGTTTTTT	CASREPTGELFF	TRBJ2-2	TRBV5-1	-	-
TGTGCCAGCAGTGAGTCGCTAGCGGGAGCAGAAGAGACCCAGTACTTC	CASSESLAGAEETQYF	TRBJ2-5	TRBV6-1	TRBD2	-
TGTGCCAGTAGTATCCGGGGACGGGGAGGCCACAATGAGCAGTTCTTC	CASSIRGRGGHNEQFF	TRBJ2-1	TRBV19	-	-
TGTGCCAGCAGCCGACAAGGGGTCATCACAGATACGCAGTATTTT	CASSRQGVITDTQYF	TRBJ2-3	TRBV7-9	-	once
TGTGCCAGCAGCCTGTTTAGCGGGAGGGCCCGCGAGCAGTTCTTC	CASSLFSGRAREQFF	TRBJ2-1	TRBV5-4	TRBD2	-
TGTGCCAGCAGTCCCGCGCGGGGGCAGGGTGGCTACACCTTC	CASSPARGQGGYTF	TRBJ1-2	TRBV6-5	-	-
TGTGCCAGCACGGGGTTGGTCTTCTATGGCTACACCTTC	CASTGLVFYGYTF	TRBJ1-2	TRBV7-2	-	-
TGCGCCAGCAGCCAGTCCCCAGGGGCTGGGGCCAACGTCCTGACTTTC	CASSQSPGAGANVLTF	TRBJ2-6	TRBV4-3	-	once
TGTGCCAGCAGACTGCCGGGACAGGGTATCTATGAGCAGTTCTTC	CASRLPGQGIYEQFF	TRBJ2-1	TRBV6-5	TRBD1	-
TGCAGCGGGGACATTAGGGGTGAAGCTTTCTTT	CSGDIRGEAFF	TRBJ1-1	TRBV29-1	-	-
TGTGCCAGCAGCCCCTGGGACAGGGTCTACGAGCAGTACTTC	CASSPWDRVYEQYF	TRBJ2-7	TRBV7-9	TRBD1	few
TGTGCCAGAGGTGAAGAGGCAGATACGCAGTATTTT	CARGEEADTQYF	TRBJ2-3	TRBV21-1	-	-
TGTGCCTGGAACCCCAATTCAGGGGGCGAGCAGTACTTC	CAWNPNSGGEQYF	TRBJ2-7	TRBV30	TRBD1	-
TGTGCCAGTAGATCAGGATACTACAATGAGCAGTTCTTC	CASRSGYYNEQFF	TRBJ2-1	TRBV19	-	-
TGCGCCAGCAGCCAACAGGGTAGCACCGGGGAGCTGTTTTTT	CASSQQGSTGELFF	TRBJ2-2	TRBV5-1	-	-
TGTGCCAGCAGCCGTACTAGCGGGGGCTATCAAGAGACCCAGTACTTC	CASSRTSGGYQETQYF	TRBJ2-5	TRBV6-2/TRBV6-3	TRBD2	-
TGTGCCAGCAGCCCCAGGGGCGCGGACGGAACAGATACGCAGTATTTT	CASSPRGADGTDTQYF	TRBJ2-3	TRBV11-3	-	few
TGTGCCAGCAGTTGGGGGAGGGAGACCCAGTACTTC	CASSWGRETQYF	TRBJ2-5	TRBV6-5	-	-
TGTGCCAGCAGCCGGGACAGGGTTGAAAAACTGTTTTTT	CASSRDRVEKLFF	TRBJ1-4	TRBV5-6	TRBD1	-
TGTGCCAGCAGTGACGGAGCGGGTGGTCTGGATGAGCAGTTCTTC	CASSDGAGGLDEQFF	TRBJ2-1	TRBV6-4	-	-
TGTGCCAGCAGCCAAGGTATTGAGCCCCGACTAGAGAAAAATGAGCAGTTCTTC	CASSQGIEPRLEKNEQFF	TRBJ2-1	TRBV14	-	-
TGTGCCAGCAGCTTGCCGAACATGAACACTGAAGCTTTCTTT	CASSLPNMNTEAFF	TRBJ1-1	TRBV5-6	-	-
TGTGCCAGCAGTATCTTTCGGGGTGGTGAACAGCAAGAGACCCAGTACTTC	CASSIFRGGEQQETQYF	TRBJ2-5	TRBV5-4	-	-
TGTGCCAGCAGTGAGCTAGCGGGAGGTTGGGATACGCAGTATTTT	CASSELAGGWDTQYF	TRBJ2-3	TRBV6-1	TRBD2	-
TGTGCCAGCACCAGGGGGCCGTCTATAGGACTGTTTTTT	CASTRGPSIGLFF	TRBJ1-4	TRBV2	TRBD1	-
TGTGCCAGCAGCCCGGACAGGGGGCGGAATCAGCCCCAGCATTTT	CASSPDRGRNQPQHF	TRBJ1-5	TRBV7-2	TRBD1	-
TGTGCCAGCAGTCCAGGGAACTATGGCTACACCTTC	CASSPGNYGYTF	TRBJ1-2	TRBV25-1	-	-
TGCGCCAGCAGCTTGGGACAACCGACCCATGAGCAGTTCTTC	CASSLGQPTHEQFF	TRBJ2-1	TRBV5-1	-	-
TGTGCCAGCAGCTTGAGGGCAGGGGGAAAGTTCACCTTC	CASSLRAGGKFTF	TRBJ1-2	TRBV5-6	TRBD1	-
TGTGCCAGCAGTTTAGCCGAACTCGAGACCCAGTACTTC	CASSLAELETQYF	TRBJ2-5	TRBV27	-	few
TGCGCCAGCAGCTGGGGCAGCGGGGGCAACACCGGGGAGCTGTTTTTT	CASSWGSGGNTGELFF	TRBJ2-2	TRBV5-1	TRBD2	-
TGTGCCAGCAGCTTGCCCGCAGGGCCCTATGGCTACACCTTC	CASSLPAGPYGYTF	TRBJ1-2	TRBV5-6	-	-
TGTGCCAGCAGCTGGACAGGGGGATATACGCAGTATTTT	CASSWTGGYTQYF	TRBJ2-3	TRBV7-3	TRBD1	-
TGTGCCAGCAGCAGGGGACAGTTCTACGAGCAGTACTTC	CASSRGQFYEQYF	TRBJ2-7	TRBV7-2	TRBD1	-
TGTGCCAGCAGCTCGGACAGGGGGGGATTCGAGCAGTACTTC	CASSSDRGGFEQYF	TRBJ2-7	TRBV5-6	TRBD1	-
TGTGCCAGCAGTTACACAGGACATAATTCACCCCTCCACTTT	CASSYTGHNSPLHF	TRBJ1-6	TRBV27	-	-